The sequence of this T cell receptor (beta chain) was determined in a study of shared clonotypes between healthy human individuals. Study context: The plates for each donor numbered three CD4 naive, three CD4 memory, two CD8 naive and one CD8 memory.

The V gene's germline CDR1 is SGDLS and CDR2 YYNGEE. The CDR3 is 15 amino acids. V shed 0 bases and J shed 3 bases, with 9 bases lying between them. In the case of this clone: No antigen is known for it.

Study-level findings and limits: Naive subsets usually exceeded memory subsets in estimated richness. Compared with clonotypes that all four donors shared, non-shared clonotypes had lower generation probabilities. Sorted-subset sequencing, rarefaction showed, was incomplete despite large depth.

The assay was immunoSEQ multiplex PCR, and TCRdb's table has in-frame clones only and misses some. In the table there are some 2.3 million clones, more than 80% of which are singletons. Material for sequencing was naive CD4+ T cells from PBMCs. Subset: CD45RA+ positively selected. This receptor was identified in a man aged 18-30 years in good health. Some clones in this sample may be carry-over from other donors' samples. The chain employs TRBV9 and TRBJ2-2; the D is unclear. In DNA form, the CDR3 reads TGTGCCAGCAGCGTAGTTGCGAATTACACCGGGGAGCTGTTTTTT. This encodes CASSVVANYTGELFF.